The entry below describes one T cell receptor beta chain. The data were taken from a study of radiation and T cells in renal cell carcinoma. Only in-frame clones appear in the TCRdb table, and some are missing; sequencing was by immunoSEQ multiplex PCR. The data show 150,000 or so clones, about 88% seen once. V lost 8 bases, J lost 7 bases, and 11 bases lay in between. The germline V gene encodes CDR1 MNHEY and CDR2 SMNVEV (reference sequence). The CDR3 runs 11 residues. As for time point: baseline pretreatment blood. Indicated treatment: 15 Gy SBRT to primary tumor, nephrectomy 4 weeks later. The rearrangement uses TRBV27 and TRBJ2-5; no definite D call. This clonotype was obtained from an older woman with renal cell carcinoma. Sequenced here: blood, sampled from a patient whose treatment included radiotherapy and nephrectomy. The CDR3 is CASGPRWTQYF. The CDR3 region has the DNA TGTGCCAGCGGCCCGAGATGGACCCAGTACTTC.